This T cell receptor beta chain originates from a study of T cells in Graves' hyperthyroidism and ophthalmopathy. In this sample, this clonotype turned up many times. Its antigen remains unidentified. Overall study results and limits: Most clonotypes expanded in the thyroid (above 0.001) were also present in blood.

With 6 bases removed from V and 7 bases from J, the gap between germline ends came to 12 bases. The germline V gene has CDR1 MNHEY and CDR2 SMNVEV (reference sequence). This CDR3 region has 13 residues. Amplification of TCR beta CDR3 regions used RNA as the template. The TCR CDR3 was amplified in a first-round RT-PCR using the HTBI primer set. Each CDR3 protein is one row after TCRdb ran MiXCR on the multiplex PCR reads. The sample includes under 450,000 distinct CDR3 sequences, 15% to 17% of them seen just once. This clonotype was sampled from a woman younger than 35 with Graves' hyperthyroidism. Sequenced input: blood. V usage is TRBV27 and J usage is TRBJ1-4; D is perhaps TRBD1 (6 bases). The CDR3 reads CASRYREAEKLFF. The DNA for the CDR3 is TGTGCCAGCAGATACAGGGAGGCTGAAAAACTGTTTTTT. The whole variable domain, remainder taken from reference TRBV27 and TRBJ1-4, is EAQVTQNPRYLITVTGKKLTVTCSQNMNHEYMSWYRQDPGLGLRQIYYSMNVEVTDKGDVPEGYKVSRKEKRNFPLILESPSPNQTSLYFCASRYREAEKLFFGSGTQLSVL.